Below, 8 T cell receptor beta chains from the same sample are listed, as sequenced in a study of blood T cells in healthy people across ages. PCR was performed a second time for roughly 7 to 11 cycles using a sample-barcoded 5' primer and a J-beta primer mix. TCRdb used MiXCR to reprocess the 5' RACE reads, holding one entry per CDR3 protein. The profile shows about 1.4 million distinct CDR3 sequences, roughly 60% of them singletons. Sequencing used blood. The receptors come from a man younger than 35 in good health.

This clonotype was observed once. The chain uses TRBV6-5 and TRBJ2-6; TRBD1 matches 7 bases. This CDR3 is built from 15 residues. The V gene end was trimmed by 6 bases and the J gene end by 3 bases; junction bases not matched to a gene: 5. Looked up from germline, CDR1 is MNHEY and CDR2 is SVGAGI. In DNA, the CDR3 is TGTGCCAGCAGACAACAGGGGCTTGGGGCCAACGTCCTGACTTTC. It yields the protein CASRQQGLGANVLTF.

This chain links TRBV20-1 with TRBJ2-2, with 7 bases identical to TRBD2. The CDR3 is 14 amino acids. The V gene end was trimmed by 6 bases and the J gene end by 8 bases; junction bases not matched to a gene: 12. Germline values: CDR1 DFQATT, CDR2 SNEGSKA (reference sequence). CDR3 nucleotides: TGCAGTGCCCGAGGTCCGGGAGGCGTTGGGGAGCTGTTTTTT. This translates into CSARGPGGVGELFF.

This sequence joins TRBV5-1 and TRBJ1-4; no firm D call. Germline lookup yields CDR1 SGHRS and CDR2 YFSETQ. CDR3 length: 15 residues. V lost 4 bases, J lost 8 bases, and 18 bases lay in between. For the CDR3, the DNA is TGCGCCAGCAGCCCTACGGGCCCGGGGAGGGAAAAACTGTTTTTT. It codes for CASSPTGPGREKLFF.

The CDR3 DNA is TGTGCCAGCAGGATGAGCGGGAGGATCCACGAGCAGTACTTC. Translated: CASRMSGRIHEQYF. The V call is TRBV6-1, the J call TRBJ2-5; 9 bases line up with TRBD2. Judging by the DNA end, TRBJ2-7 fits better; the J call may be wrong. This CDR3 has 14 residues. Germline V gene data show CDR1 as MNHNS and CDR2 as SASEGT.

This chain uses TRBV10-3 with TRBJ2-4, with D tentatively TRBD2 (5 bases). TRBJ2-7 explains the end of the DNA better; the J call may be wrong. The CDR3 length is 15 residues. Germline V gene lookup returns CDR1 ENHRY and CDR2 SYGVKD. CDR3 amino acids: CAISDIPAGAYEQYF. The CDR3 DNA reads TGTGCCATCAGTGATATTCCCGCGGGCGCCTACGAGCAGTACTTC.

The genes are TRBV18 and TRBJ1-6; 8 bases are a match to TRBD1. CDR1 KGHSH and CDR2 LQKENI come from the germline V gene. With 0 bases clipped from V and 3 bases from J, the junction kept 1 base outside the gene matches. This CDR3 is built from 16 residues. Here the CDR3 DNA reads TGTGCCAGCTCACCACCGACAGGGGACTATAATTCACCCCTCCACTTT. It codes for CASSPPTGDYNSPLHF.

This clonotype was detected only a few times. The CDR3 DNA reads as TGTGCCAGCACCCGCAGCGAATACAATGAGCAGTTCTTC. Its protein is CASTRSEYNEQFF. V usage is TRBV12-3 or TRBV12-4 and J usage is TRBJ2-1; no firm D call. V lost 7 bases and J 4 bases, leaving 11 bases between the germline ends. The CDR3 extends over 13 amino acids.

The chain carries TRBV12-3 or TRBV12-4 and TRBJ2-3; D could derive from TRBD1 or TRBD2 (5 bases each). CDR3 size: 16 residues. V gave up 2 bases and J gave up 2 bases, with 14 bases separating them. CDR3 nucleotide sequence: TGTGCCAGCAGTTTATCGGGGACCGGGACCACAGATACGCAGTATTTT. It translates to CASSLSGTGTTDTQYF.